The 31 T cell receptor beta chains presented below share a single source sample, sequenced in a study of radiotherapy plus CTLA-4 blockade in lung cancer. Here immunoSEQ multiplex PCR was the method, and the copy in TCRdb shows in-frame clones only, minus some. Of about 39,000 clones in the sample, roughly three quarters were seen once. This material consisted of peripheral blood, taken from a patient treated with radiotherapy plus ipilimumab. Every receptor here comes from a human donor with non-small cell lung cancer that progressed on radiotherapy plus ipilimumab.

CDR3 protein: CASSMGGSSYNEQFF. Written as DNA, the CDR3 is TGTGCCAGTAGTATGGGGGGGAGCTCCTACAATGAGCAGTTCTTC. V gene TRBV19 combines with J gene TRBJ2-1, with 7 bases identical to TRBD2. Germline lookup yields CDR1 LNHDA and CDR2 SQIVND (reference sequence). The J segment lost 0 bases and the V segment lost 3 bases, leaving 2 bases of the junction unmatched. The CDR3 has 15 amino acids.

The rearrangement joins TRBV12-5 to TRBJ2-1; 8 bases match TRBD2. After removal of 4 bases from V and 5 bases from J, the junction contained 7 bases not matched to a gene. Germline assignment: CDR1 LGHNT and CDR2 FRNRAP. The CDR3 runs 15 residues. The CDR3 coding sequence is TGTGCTAGTGGTTGGGCGGGGGGCCCGAACAATGAGCAGTTCTTC. Translating it yields CASGWAGGPNNEQFF. The full variable domain, completed using reference TRBV12-5 and TRBJ2-1, is DARVTQTPRHKVTEMGQEVTMRCQPILGHNTVFWYRQTMMQGLELLAYFRNRAPLDDSGMPKDRFSAEMPDATLATLKIQPSEPRDSAVYFCASGWAGGPNNEQFFGPGTRLTVL.

This clone was counted between two and nine times. The V call is TRBV29-1, the J call TRBJ1-6; TRBD1 is a possible D gene (6 bases). V was pared by 0 bases and J by 7 bases, with 13 bases between. CDR1 is SQVTM and CDR2 is ANQGSEA in the germline V gene. The CDR3 runs 15 residues. The CDR3 DNA sequence: TGCAGCGTTGAAGATCTTAGGGGGACCAATTCACCCCTCCACTTT. Amino acid sequence: CSVEDLRGTNSPLHF.

This clone turned up a few times. The gene calls are TRBV6-6 and TRBJ1-6; 10 bases align to TRBD1. Per germline, CDR1 MNHNY and CDR2 SVGAGI (reference sequence). With 2 bases clipped from V and 6 bases from J, the junction kept 1 base outside the gene matches. This CDR3 spans 15 amino acids. CDR3 nucleotide sequence: TGTGCCAGCAGTTACGGGACAGGGGTTAATTCACCCCTCCACTTT. Translated: CASSYGTGVNSPLHF.

CDR3 in amino acids: CASSFLPGLPTGELFF. The CDR3 region has the DNA TGTGCCAGCAGCTTCCTCCCGGGACTACCCACCGGGGAGCTGTTTTTT. The chain carries TRBV11-2 and TRBJ2-2; 7 nucleotides agree with TRBD2. Germline V gene sequence: CDR1 SGHAT, CDR2 FQNNGV. The CDR3 is made up of 16 amino acids. The V and J ends lost 3 bases and 4 bases, in that order; junction bases with no gene match: 8.

The chain employs TRBV9 and TRBJ1-1, with D perhaps TRBD1 (6 bases). Trimming pared 5 bases from V and 6 bases from J, leaving 14 bases between. Per germline, CDR1 SGDLS and CDR2 YYNGEE. There are 13 residues in the CDR3. CDR3 residues: CASSSTGRAEAFF. CDR3 sequence (DNA): TGTGCCAGCAGTTCAACAGGGAGGGCTGAAGCTTTCTTT.

This clone is a singleton in its sample. V is TRBV4-3 and J is TRBJ1-4; 12 positions match TRBD1. The length of the CDR3 is 16 residues. Germline assignment: CDR1 LGHNA and CDR2 YSLEER. Germline trimming cut 1 base from V and 7 bases from J; bases unmatched to any gene: 4. In DNA, the CDR3 is TGCGCCAGCAGCCAAGTCGGGACAGGGGGCTTTGAAAAACTGTTTTTT. Amino acid sequence: CASSQVGTGGFEKLFF.

The chain has TRBV2 and TRBJ2-5; 7 bases match TRBD2. CDR1 and CDR2 (germline): SNHLY, FYNNEI. V lost 7 bases, J lost 7 bases, and 12 bases stayed unmatched. The CDR3 length is 14 residues. In DNA form, the CDR3 reads TGTGCCAGCACCCCGGGACTAAGCACGGGGACCCAGTACTTC. This gives the protein CASTPGLSTGTQYF.

The V call is TRBV7-9, the J call TRBJ2-7, with 7 bases lining up with TRBD1. The J segment lost 5 bases and the V segment lost 4 bases, leaving 8 bases of the junction unmatched. The germline V gene encodes CDR1 SEHNR and CDR2 FQNEAQ (reference sequence). The CDR3 is 14 amino acids. CDR3 region: CASSSTGFTHEQYF. DNA of the CDR3: TGTGCCAGCAGCTCGACAGGGTTCACACACGAGCAGTACTTC.

The chain is built from TRBV9 and TRBJ1-3, with TRBD1 as a possible D gene (5 bases). CDR1 SGDLS and CDR2 YYNGEE come from the germline V gene. This CDR3 has 15 residues. V was trimmed by 3 bases and J by 2 bases, leaving 12 bases between them. In DNA, the CDR3 is TGTGCCAGCAGCGCGACGCAGGGTACTGGAAACACCATATATTTT. Its translation is CASSATQGTGNTIYF.

The chain is built from TRBV19 and TRBJ2-1; perhaps TRBD2 as D (5 bases). CDR1 LNHDA and CDR2 SQIVND come from the germline V gene (reference sequence). V dropped 3 bases and J dropped 1 base, with 10 bases sitting between them. The CDR3 extends over 15 amino acids. CDR3 sequence (DNA): TGTGCCAGTAGTATTACGGGGTTTTCCTACAATGAGCAGTTCTTC. Translating gives CASSITGFSYNEQFF.

This clone was seen more than once but under ten times. The rearrangement links TRBV7-2 to TRBJ2-1; 14 bases line up with TRBD2. Germline lookup yields CDR1 SGHTA and CDR2 FQGNSA. The CDR3 extends over 15 amino acids. V shed 7 bases and J 5 bases; nucleotides not matched to a gene: 4. In DNA, the CDR3 is TGTGCCAGCAACTCGGGACTAGCGGGGGACAATGAGCAGTTCTTC. Its translation: CASNSGLAGDNEQFF.

The chain links TRBV5-7 to TRBJ2-5, with 9 bases lining up with TRBD2. TRBV5-7 is noted as an ORF with a role that remains uncertain. The CDR3 is 13 amino acids. Trimming removed 6 bases from V and 5 bases from J; junction bases left unmatched: 5. DNA of the CDR3: TGTGCCAGCAAGACGACTAGCGGTGAGACCCAGTACTTC. Protein product: CASKTTSGETQYF.

J is TRBJ2-1 and V is TRBV2; 11 bases agree with TRBD2. V lost 3 bases and J lost 9; bases outside the gene matches: 13. The CDR3 extends over 17 amino acids. Germline CDR1 reads SNHLY; CDR2 reads FYNNEI. CDR3 nucleotide sequence: TGTGCCAGCAGTGAGCGGGTAGCGGGGGGGCCTAGGACTGAGCAGTTCTTC. Translation: CASSERVAGGPRTEQFF.

The chain uses TRBV4-3 and TRBJ2-2, with TRBD2 identical over 9 bases. From germline, CDR1 is LGHNA and CDR2 YSLEER. V trimming: 2 bases; J trimming: 2 bases; junction bases outside the gene matches: 9. CDR3 length: 18 residues. The DNA of the CDR3 is TGCGCCAGCAGCCAATCTCTGGCGGGGGGGCCCAACACCGGGGAGCTGTTTTTT. Translating it yields CASSQSLAGGPNTGELFF.

The table lists this clone with a few counts. The chain carries TRBV4-3 and TRBJ1-6; D is perhaps TRBD1 (6 bases). The CDR3 totals 13 residues. V was pared by 4 bases and J by 6 bases, with 7 bases between. Germline assignment: CDR1 LGHNA and CDR2 YSLEER. The CDR3 loop is CASSPDSNSPLHF. CDR3 bases: TGCGCCAGCAGCCCGGACAGTAATTCACCCCTCCACTTT.

The chain joins TRBV10-3 to TRBJ1-2; 11 positions agree with TRBD1. J gave up 3 bases and V 6 bases, and 12 bases lay outside the gene matches. Germline lookup yields CDR1 ENHRY and CDR2 SYGVKD. The CDR3 spans 17 residues. For the CDR3, the DNA is TGTGCCATCAGATCATTCCGGGACAGGGGGAGTGACTATGGCTACACCTTC. Residues: CAIRSFRDRGSDYGYTF.

V usage is TRBV10-2 and J usage is TRBJ1-5, with 8 positions matching TRBD1. Germline trimming cut 2 bases from V and 5 bases from J; bases unmatched to any gene: 8. The CDR3 is made up of 16 amino acids. Looked up from germline, CDR1 is WSHSY and CDR2 is SAAADI. In nucleotides, the CDR3 is TGCGCCAGCAGTGAGGCCAGACAGGGGAGGGATCAGCCCCAGCATTTT. Translation: CASSEARQGRDQPQHF.

The table lists this clone with a count of one. CDR3 loop: CASSQNGFRVLNTEAFF. CDR3 nucleotide sequence: TGTGCCAGCAGCCAAAACGGGTTCCGGGTTTTGAACACTGAAGCTTTCTTT. This chain uses TRBV4-2 with TRBJ1-1; D not certain. This CDR3 has 17 amino acids. Trimming removed 2 bases at V and 0 bases at J, with 16 bases between. The germline CDR1 and CDR2 sequences are LGHNA and YNFKEQ.

The chain combines TRBV16 with TRBJ2-7; 9 bases match TRBD2. CDR1 KGHSY and CDR2 FQNENV come from the germline V gene. CDR3 length: 18 residues. The V segment lost 7 bases and the J segment 2 bases; nucleotides outside the gene matches: 18. The CDR3: CASTDRALRAGGTYEQYF. DNA for the CDR3: TGTGCCAGCACCGACCGGGCACTTAGAGCGGGGGGCACCTACGAGCAGTACTTC. Full variable domain (remainder filled in from reference TRBV16 and TRBJ2-7): GEEVAQTPKHLVRGEGQKAKLYCAPIKGHSYVFWYQQVLKNEFKFLISFQNENVFDETGMPKERFSAKCLPNSPCSLEIQATKLEDSAVYFCASTDRALRAGGTYEQYFGPGTRLTVT.

The chain joins TRBV18 to TRBJ1-2, with TRBD1 identical over 9 bases. Germline CDR1 is KGHSH and CDR2 is LQKENI. The CDR3 length is 14 residues. J gave up 3 bases and V 3 bases, and 2 bases lay outside the gene matches. In DNA form, the CDR3 reads TGTGCCAGCTCACCGAGACAGGGGGACTATGGCTACACCTTC. The encoded protein is CASSPRQGDYGYTF.

The table lists this clone with a few counts. The chain joins TRBV7-9 to TRBJ1-1; TRBD1 aligns across 9 bases. The V and J ends lost 5 bases and 4 bases, in that order; junction bases with no gene match: 8. The CDR3 length is 15 residues. The germline gives CDR1 SEHNR, CDR2 FQNEAQ (reference sequence). Here the CDR3 reads CASSGGTGKVTEAFF. CDR3 DNA sequence: TGTGCCAGCAGCGGAGGGACAGGGAAAGTCACTGAAGCTTTCTTT.

This chain links TRBV11-2 with TRBJ2-1; TRBD2 matches at 12 bases. The CDR3 is 17 amino acids. The germline CDR1 and CDR2 sequences are SGHAT and FQNNGV. Trimming took 5 bases from V and 7 from J; bases not matched to a gene: 12. The CDR3 here is CASSRRLAGELGNEQFF. CDR3 DNA: TGTGCCAGCAGCCGAAGACTAGCGGGGGAACTCGGGAATGAGCAGTTCTTC.

The rearrangement uses TRBV7-2 and TRBJ2-2; 12 bases agree with TRBD2. CDR3 length equals 16 residues. From germline, CDR1 is SGHTA and CDR2 FQGNSA. V lost 5 bases, J lost 4 bases, and 5 bases stayed unmatched. DNA for the CDR3: TGTGCCAGCAGCGAGACGACTAGCGGGGGCACCGGGGAGCTGTTTTTT. This codes for CASSETTSGGTGELFF.

This clone occurred once. The chain recombines TRBV5-4 with TRBJ2-1; possibly TRBD2 for D (5 bases). Germline-derived CDR1 and CDR2 are SGHNT and YYREEE (reference sequence). The CDR3 runs 14 residues. With 0 bases removed from V and 8 bases from J, the gap between germline ends came to 12 bases. Here the CDR3 DNA reads TGTGCCAGCAGCTTGGGGCTAGCTCTCGATGAGCAGTTCTTC. Its protein is CASSLGLALDEQFF.

The V gene is TRBV7-2, the J gene TRBJ1-1, with D possibly matching TRBD1 (6 bases). Trimming cost V 5 bases and J 0 bases, with 10 bases left between them. Germline assignment: CDR1 SGHTA and CDR2 FQGNSA. The CDR3 is 14 residues long. CDR3 residues: CASSPQGLNTEAFF. In nucleotides, the CDR3 is TGTGCCAGCAGCCCTCAGGGGTTGAACACTGAAGCTTTCTTT.

V and J are TRBV5-5 and TRBJ2-3; TRBD1 matches at 7 bases. This CDR3 comprises 18 residues. Losses at the gene ends were 1 base for V and 3 bases for J; bases not matched to a gene: 14. Germline values: CDR1 SGHKS, CDR2 YYEKEE (reference sequence). The CDR3 nucleotides are TGTGCCAGCAGCTTGATGCACAGCAGGGGGTTTGAGACAGATACGCAGTATTTT. Translating it yields CASSLMHSRGFETDTQYF.

This clone was recorded only once. J is TRBJ1-5 and V is TRBV7-8; D perhaps matches TRBD1 (5 bases). This CDR3 has 17 residues. Between the trimmed V and J ends, which lost 5 bases and 0 bases, there was a span of 17 bases. Germline V gene lookup returns CDR1 SGHVS and CDR2 FQNEAQ. Written as DNA, the CDR3 is TGTGCCAGCAGCCCCTTGGCAGGGCTCTATAGCAATCAGCCCCAGCATTTT. This gives the protein CASSPLAGLYSNQPQHF.

The CDR3 region is CASSLEGKSSGYTF. The CDR3 DNA reads as TGTGCCAGTAGTCTGGAGGGGAAGAGTAGTGGCTACACCTTC. The chain uses TRBV19 and TRBJ1-2, with a weak D call TRBD1 (5 bases). Trimming shortened V by 5 bases and J by 7 bases, and 17 bases separated the two germline ends. This CDR3 is 14 amino acids long. Germline V CDR1 and CDR2: LNHDA, SQIVND (reference sequence).

The CDR3 loop reads CSIGETTNEKLFF. The CDR3 coding sequence is TGCAGCATCGGGGAGACAACTAATGAAAAACTGTTTTTT. V is TRBV29-1 and J is TRBJ1-4, with D hard to call. This CDR3 spans 13 amino acids. Trimming shortened V by 8 bases and J by 0 bases, and 10 bases separated the two germline ends. CDR1 is SQVTM and CDR2 is ANQGSEA in the germline V gene.

The genes are TRBV18 and TRBJ2-7; maybe TRBD1 (6 bases). In germline, CDR1 is KGHSH, CDR2 LQKENI. V was shortened by 3 bases and J by 0 bases, with 9 bases between the two germline ends. The CDR3 length is 14 residues. In DNA, the CDR3 is TGTGCCAGCTCACCCCGGGACACCTCCTACGAGCAGTACTTC. Translating gives CASSPRDTSYEQYF.